The 21 T cell receptor beta chains below were found in one sample sequenced in a study of blood T cell repertoires in COVID-19. Clones were sequenced by immunoSEQ multiplex PCR, and TCRdb holds only the in-frame ones, with some missing. The data contain about 69,000 clones, 85% of them singletons. Specimen: peripheral blood. The receptors originated from a man older than 75 with acute or convalescent COVID-19.

V is TRBV2 and J is TRBJ2-1; the D gene is possibly TRBD1 (8 bases). Germline-derived CDR1 and CDR2 are SNHLY and FYNNEI. This CDR3 is built from 14 residues. V gave up 7 bases and J gave up 6 bases, with 16 bases separating them. The CDR3 bases are TGTGCCAGCATGCCTAGCGGACAGGGCAATGAGCAGTTCTTC. It codes for CASMPSGQGNEQFF.

This chain links TRBV6-1 with TRBJ2-4; possibly TRBD2 for D (6 bases). CDR3 length: 14 amino acids. V was shortened by 3 bases and J by 1 base, with 7 bases between the two germline ends. CDR1 and CDR2 (germline): MNHNS, SASEGT. CDR3 loop: CASSDGGAKNIQYF. CDR3 nucleotides: TGTGCCAGCAGTGATGGGGGGGCCAAAAACATTCAGTACTTC.

This clone was seen once. The genes are TRBV5-4 and TRBJ2-5, with a possible D match to TRBD2 (7 bases). Trimming cost V 4 bases and J 3 bases, with 19 bases left between them. The CDR3 runs 16 residues. CDR1 is SGHNT, CDR2 YYREEE, per germline (reference sequence). CDR3 in amino acids: CASSPGGQGMKETQYF. CDR3 nucleotide sequence: TGTGCCAGCAGCCCCGGGGGGCAGGGGATGAAAGAGACCCAGTACTTC.

The chain links TRBV5-1 to TRBJ2-5; TRBD1 matches at 9 bases. The CDR3 consists of 14 residues. Germline CDR1 and CDR2: SGHRS and YFSETQ. After removal of 7 bases from V and 2 bases from J, the junction contained 6 bases not matched to a gene. The CDR3: CASHRGPGQETQYF. DNA of the CDR3: TGCGCCAGCCACAGGGGGCCAGGACAAGAGACCCAGTACTTC. Combining the CDR3 with reference TRBV5-1 and TRBJ2-5 gives the whole variable domain KAGVTQTPRYLIKTRGQQVTLSCSPISGHRSVSWYQQTPGQGLQFLFEYFSETQRNKGNFPGRFSGRQFSNSRSEMNVSTLELGDSALYLCASHRGPGQETQYFGPGTRLLVL.

This chain joins TRBV11-3 and TRBJ2-2; 10 nucleotides line up with TRBD1. With 4 bases clipped from V and 7 bases from J, the junction kept 9 bases outside the gene matches. Germline V gene lookup returns CDR1 SGHNT and CDR2 YENEEA. The CDR3 is made up of 16 amino acids. CDR3 in DNA: TGTGCCAGCAGCTCCATGACAGGGGGCGCTCACGGGGAGCTGTTTTTT. Amino acid sequence: CASSSMTGGAHGELFF.

In this sample, this clone turned up once. The V call is TRBV29-1, the J call TRBJ2-5, with TRBD2 as a possible D gene (5 bases). Between the trimmed V and J ends, which lost 4 bases and 4 bases, there was a span of 7 bases. The CDR3 has 11 amino acids. Germline-derived CDR1 and CDR2 are SQVTM and ANQGSEA. The CDR3 DNA reads as TGCAGCGTTGGCGGGTCAGAGACCCAGTACTTC. Translated: CSVGGSETQYF.

This chain links TRBV4-1 with TRBJ1-1, with 11 bases identical to TRBD1. The CDR3 runs to 15 residues. Per germline, CDR1 MGHRA and CDR2 YSYEKL. With V trimmed by 6 bases and J by 1 base, 4 bases remained unmatched. CDR3 coding DNA: TGCGCCAGCAGGAGGACAGGGGGCAGGAACACTGAAGCTTTCTTT. It specifies CASRRTGGRNTEAFF.

This chain uses TRBV2 with TRBJ2-7, with 11 bases identical to TRBD2. The germline V gene encodes CDR1 SNHLY and CDR2 FYNNEI. This CDR3 spans 15 amino acids. V was pared by 7 bases and J by 0 bases, with 5 bases of the junction left unmatched. DNA of the CDR3: TGTGCCAGCATTCCTACTAGCGGGGGCTCCTACGAGCAGTACTTC. Protein sequence: CASIPTSGGSYEQYF.

This chain links TRBV19 with TRBJ1-1, with a tentative D call TRBD1 (6 bases). Trimming pared 6 bases from V and 1 base from J, leaving 12 bases between. The CDR3 contains 14 residues. Germline loops: CDR1 LNHDA, CDR2 SQIVND (reference sequence). DNA for the CDR3: TGTGCCAGTAGGGAACAGGGAACGAACACTGAAGCTTTCTTT. As protein: CASREQGTNTEAFF.

The genes are TRBV6-5 and TRBJ2-7; TRBD1 might be the D (8 bases). Germline CDR1 and CDR2: MNHEY and SVGAGI. This CDR3 contains 14 residues. The germline V and J ends were trimmed by 6 bases and 2 bases, with 14 bases remaining between them. The CDR3 DNA is TGTGCCAGCAGACGACAGGGGAGGGCCTACGAGCAGTACTTC. Translation: CASRRQGRAYEQYF.

V usage is TRBV30 and J usage is TRBJ2-7, with TRBD1 as a possible D gene (6 bases). Trimming shortened V by 0 bases and J by 3 bases, and 9 bases separated the two germline ends. Germline V gene lookup returns CDR1 GTSNPN and CDR2 SVGIG (reference sequence). This CDR3 has 13 amino acids. CDR3 sequence: CAWSVSRGYEQYF. As DNA, the CDR3 is TGTGCCTGGAGTGTTTCCAGGGGCTACGAGCAGTACTTC.

V and J are TRBV7-9 and TRBJ2-3; 7 bases are shared with TRBD2. Germline CDR1 is SEHNR and CDR2 is FQNEAQ (reference sequence). This CDR3 contains 16 residues. Trimming took 2 bases from V and 3 from J; bases not matched to a gene: 8. The CDR3 protein is CASSLQGGRTTDTQYF. CDR3 DNA sequence: TGTGCCAGCAGCTTACAGGGCGGGAGAACGACAGATACGCAGTATTTT.

This chain connects TRBV12-5 to TRBJ1-4; 8 nucleotides agree with TRBD1. There are 14 residues in the CDR3. Germline trimming cut 6 bases from V and 8 bases from J; bases unmatched to any gene: 8. CDR1 is LGHNT, CDR2 FRNRAP, per germline. The DNA for the CDR3 is TGTGCTAGTGGAACCGACAGGGGTGGAGAAAAACTGTTTTTT. Translation gives CASGTDRGGEKLFF.

This clone was recorded only once. V and J are TRBV19 and TRBJ1-5; 7 bases map to TRBD1. Germline lookup yields CDR1 LNHDA and CDR2 SQIVND (reference sequence). V lost 3 bases, J lost 1 base, and 12 bases stayed unmatched. This CDR3 comprises 18 residues. The CDR3 loop is CASSMVVGGVGSNQPQHF. In DNA form, the CDR3 reads TGTGCCAGTAGTATGGTGGTAGGGGGCGTGGGGAGCAATCAGCCCCAGCATTTT.

This chain joins TRBV6-2 or TRBV6-3 and TRBJ1-1; no firm D call. Trimming left V 2 bases short and J 7 bases short, with 11 bases between. From germline, CDR1 is MNHEY and CDR2 SVGEGT. This CDR3 comprises 13 residues. The CDR3 region is CASSYGSGFEAFF. The CDR3 bases are TGTGCCAGCAGTTACGGGAGCGGGTTTGAAGCTTTCTTT.

This rearrangement joins TRBV5-4 to TRBJ1-2; D call uncertain. Germline V gene lookup returns CDR1 SGHNT and CDR2 YYREEE (reference sequence). Trimming left V 2 bases short and J 0 bases short, with 8 bases between. The CDR3 spans 14 residues. The CDR3 loop is CASSFIRANYGYTF. CDR3 DNA: TGTGCCAGCAGCTTTATCCGAGCTAACTATGGCTACACCTTC.

V is TRBV6-5 and J is TRBJ1-6, with D possibly matching TRBD1 (5 bases). CDR1 is MNHEY and CDR2 is SVGAGI in the germline V gene. The length of the CDR3 is 12 residues. Trimming took 11 bases from V and 9 from J, leaving 14 bases between them. Written as DNA, the CDR3 is TGTGCCGCCTCGGGGGGAAGTTCACCCCTCCACTTT. Residues: CAASGGSSPLHF.

This sequence joins TRBV24-1 and TRBJ2-2; 11 positions match TRBD1. With V trimmed by 7 bases and J by 1 base, 4 bases remained unmatched. The CDR3 has 16 amino acids. Germline V CDR1 and CDR2: KGHDR, SFDVKD. The DNA for the CDR3 is TGTGCCACCAGGGACAGGGGGCTCGGGAACACCGGGGAGCTGTTTTTT. Amino acids: CATRDRGLGNTGELFF.

The J gene is TRBJ1-1, the V gene TRBV15, with 8 bases matching TRBD1. The CDR3 totals 13 residues. The V gene's germline CDR1 is LNHNV and CDR2 YYDKDF (reference sequence). V lost 3 bases, J lost 11 bases, and 8 bases stayed unmatched. The CDR3 region is CATSRDNRGYAFF. CDR3 bases: TGTGCCACCAGCAGGGATAACAGGGGGTATGCTTTCTTT.

V and J are TRBV10-3 and TRBJ2-7, with 8 positions matching TRBD1. CDR3 length equals 14 residues. With V trimmed by 5 bases and J by 2 bases, 5 bases remained unmatched. CDR1 and CDR2 from the germline V gene are ENHRY and SYGVKD. For the CDR3, the DNA is TGTGCCATCAGTCAGACAGGGGATACCTACGAGCAGTACTTC. Amino acid sequence: CAISQTGDTYEQYF.

The chain is built from TRBV19 and TRBJ1-1; the match to TRBD1 covers 8 bases. The CDR3 consists of 15 residues. The germline gives CDR1 LNHDA, CDR2 SQIVND (reference sequence). The V gene end was trimmed by 7 bases and the J gene end by 8 bases; junction bases not matched to a gene: 15. The CDR3 DNA reads TGTGCCAGTAAGAATTCATTCAGGGGGCGGACCGAAGCTTTCTTT. Amino acids: CASKNSFRGRTEAFF.